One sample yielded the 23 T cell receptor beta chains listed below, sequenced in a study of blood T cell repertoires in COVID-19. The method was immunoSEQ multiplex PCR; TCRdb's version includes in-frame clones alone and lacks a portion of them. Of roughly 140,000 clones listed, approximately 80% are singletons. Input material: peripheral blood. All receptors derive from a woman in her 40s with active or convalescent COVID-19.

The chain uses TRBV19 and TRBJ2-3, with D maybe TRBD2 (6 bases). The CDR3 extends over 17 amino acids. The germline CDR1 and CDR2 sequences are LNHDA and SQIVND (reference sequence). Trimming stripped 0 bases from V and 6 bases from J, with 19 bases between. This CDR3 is CASSIEGTLTFRDTQYF. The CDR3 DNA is TGTGCCAGTAGTATAGAAGGGACTTTAACGTTCAGGGATACGCAGTATTTT. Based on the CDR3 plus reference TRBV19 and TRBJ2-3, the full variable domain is DGGITQSPKYLFRKEGQNVTLSCEQNLNHDAMYWYRQDPGQGLRLIYYSQIVNDFQKGDIAEGYSVSREKKESFPLTVTSAQKNPTAFYLCASSIEGTLTFRDTQYFGPGTRLTVL.

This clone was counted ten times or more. CDR3 nucleotide sequence: TGTGCCAGCAGTCAATTGTTGCAGGGCGGTGGCTACACCTTC. As protein: CASSQLLQGGGYTF. The V and J genes are TRBV6-2 or TRBV6-3 and TRBJ1-2; weak D call: TRBD1 (5 bases). V shed 5 bases and J shed 7 bases, with 17 bases lying between them. The CDR3 extends over 14 amino acids. CDR1 is MNHEY, CDR2 SVGEGT, per germline.

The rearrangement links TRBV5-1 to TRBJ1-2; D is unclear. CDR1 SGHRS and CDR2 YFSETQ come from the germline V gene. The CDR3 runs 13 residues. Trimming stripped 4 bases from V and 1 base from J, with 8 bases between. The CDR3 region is CASSLSDNYGYTF. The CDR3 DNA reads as TGCGCCAGCAGCCTCAGTGATAACTATGGCTACACCTTC.

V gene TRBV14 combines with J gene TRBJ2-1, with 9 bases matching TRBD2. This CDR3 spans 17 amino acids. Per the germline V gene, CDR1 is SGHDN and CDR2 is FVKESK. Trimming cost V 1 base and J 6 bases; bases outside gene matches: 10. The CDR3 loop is CASSQVVWSSGSNEQFF. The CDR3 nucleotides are TGTGCCAGCAGCCAAGTAGTGTGGAGTAGCGGGAGCAATGAGCAGTTCTTC.

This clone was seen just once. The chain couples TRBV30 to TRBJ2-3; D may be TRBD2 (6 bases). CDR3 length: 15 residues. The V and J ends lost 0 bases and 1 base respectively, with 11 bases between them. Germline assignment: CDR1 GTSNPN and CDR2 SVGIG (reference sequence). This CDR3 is CAWSVGTGGTDTQYF. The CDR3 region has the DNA TGTGCCTGGAGTGTGGGGACGGGGGGCACAGATACGCAGTATTTT.

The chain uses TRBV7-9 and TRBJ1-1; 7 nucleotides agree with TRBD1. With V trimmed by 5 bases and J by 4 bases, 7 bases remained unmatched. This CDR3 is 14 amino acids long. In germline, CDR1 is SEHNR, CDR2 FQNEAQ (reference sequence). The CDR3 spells CASSRGTAITEAFF. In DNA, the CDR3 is TGTGCCAGCAGCCGCGGGACAGCCATCACTGAAGCTTTCTTT.

The CDR3 coding sequence is TGTGCCAGCAGTCTCACGGGGGGACACCACACCGGGGAGCTGTTTTTT. It codes for CASSLTGGHHTGELFF. The chain links TRBV27 to TRBJ2-2; possibly TRBD2 for D (7 bases). CDR1 MNHEY and CDR2 SMNVEV come from the germline V gene (reference sequence). V gave up 5 bases and J gave up 3 bases, with 16 bases separating them. This CDR3 spans 16 amino acids.

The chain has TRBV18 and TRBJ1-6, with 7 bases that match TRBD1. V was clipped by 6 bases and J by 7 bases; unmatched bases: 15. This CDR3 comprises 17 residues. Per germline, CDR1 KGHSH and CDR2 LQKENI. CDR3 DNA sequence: TGTGCCAGCTCCGTACACCCTCCGGCGACAGGGAATTCACCCCTCCACTTT. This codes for CASSVHPPATGNSPLHF.

Written as DNA, the CDR3 is TGTGCCAGCAGCTTAGGACTAGCGTCCTACAATGAGCAGTTCTTC. Its translation: CASSLGLASYNEQFF. This sequence joins TRBV7-2 and TRBJ2-1; TRBD2 matches 8 bases. Germline V gene lookup returns CDR1 SGHTA and CDR2 FQGNSA. Losses at the gene ends were 1 base for V and 1 base for J; bases not matched to a gene: 0. This CDR3 spans 15 amino acids.

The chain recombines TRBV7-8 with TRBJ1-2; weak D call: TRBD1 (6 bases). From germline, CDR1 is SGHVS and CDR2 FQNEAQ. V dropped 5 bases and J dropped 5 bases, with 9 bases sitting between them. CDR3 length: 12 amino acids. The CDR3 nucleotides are TGTGCCAGCAGCCTTCAGGGGTATGGCTACACCTTC. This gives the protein CASSLQGYGYTF.

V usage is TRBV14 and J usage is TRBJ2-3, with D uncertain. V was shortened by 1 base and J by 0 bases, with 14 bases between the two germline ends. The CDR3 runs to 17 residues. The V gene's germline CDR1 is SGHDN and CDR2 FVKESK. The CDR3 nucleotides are TGTGCCAGCAGCCAAGGTGCTAAAACCCGGAGCACAGATACGCAGTATTTT. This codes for CASSQGAKTRSTDTQYF.

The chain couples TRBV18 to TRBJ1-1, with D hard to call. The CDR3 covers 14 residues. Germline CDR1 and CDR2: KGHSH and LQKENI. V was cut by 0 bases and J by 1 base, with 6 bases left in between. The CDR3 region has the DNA TGTGCCAGCTCACCACCGCCGGGGAACACTGAAGCTTTCTTT. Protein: CASSPPPGNTEAFF.

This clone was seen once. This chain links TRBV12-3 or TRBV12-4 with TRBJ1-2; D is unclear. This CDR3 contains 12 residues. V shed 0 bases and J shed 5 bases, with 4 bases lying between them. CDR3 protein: CASSLAQYGYTF. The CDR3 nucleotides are TGTGCCAGCAGTTTAGCGCAGTATGGCTACACCTTC.

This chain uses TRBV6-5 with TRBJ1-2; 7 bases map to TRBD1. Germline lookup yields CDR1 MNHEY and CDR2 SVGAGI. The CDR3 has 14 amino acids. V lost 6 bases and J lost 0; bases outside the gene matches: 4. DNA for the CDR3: TGTGCCAGCAGGAACAGGGGATCTAACTATGGCTACACCTTC. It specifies CASRNRGSNYGYTF.

Here the CDR3 DNA reads TGTGCCAGTAGTATAATGCGGGACAATGAGCAGTTCTTC. Its translation is CASSIMRDNEQFF. The chain is built from TRBV19 and TRBJ2-1; D may be TRBD2 (5 bases). V lost 2 bases and J lost 5, with 7 bases in between. The CDR3 contains 13 residues. The germline gives CDR1 LNHDA, CDR2 SQIVND (reference sequence).

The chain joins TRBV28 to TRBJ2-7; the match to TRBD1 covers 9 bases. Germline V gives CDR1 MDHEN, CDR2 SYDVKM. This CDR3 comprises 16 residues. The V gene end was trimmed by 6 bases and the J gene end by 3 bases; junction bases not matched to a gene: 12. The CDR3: CASRFSLGQGFYEQYF. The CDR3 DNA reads TGTGCCAGCAGGTTTTCACTGGGACAGGGATTCTACGAGCAGTACTTC.

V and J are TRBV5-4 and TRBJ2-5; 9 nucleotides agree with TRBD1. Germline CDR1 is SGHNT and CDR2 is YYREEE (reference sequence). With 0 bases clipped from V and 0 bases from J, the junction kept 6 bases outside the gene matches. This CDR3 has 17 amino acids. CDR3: CASSLGPTGGNQETQYF. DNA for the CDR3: TGTGCCAGCAGCTTGGGGCCGACAGGGGGTAACCAAGAGACCCAGTACTTC. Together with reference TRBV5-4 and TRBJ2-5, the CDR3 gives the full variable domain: ETGVTQSPTHLIKTRGQQVTLRCSSQSGHNTVSWYQQALGQGPQFIFQYYREEENGRGNFPPRFSGLQFPNYSSELNVNALELDDSALYLCASSLGPTGGNQETQYFGPGTRLLVL.

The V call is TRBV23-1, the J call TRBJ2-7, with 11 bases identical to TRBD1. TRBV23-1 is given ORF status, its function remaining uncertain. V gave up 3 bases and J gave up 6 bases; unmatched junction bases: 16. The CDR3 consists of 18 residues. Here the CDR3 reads CASSHPGQGVSSSVEQYF. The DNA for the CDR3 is TGCGCCAGCAGTCACCCGGGACAGGGGGTTTCATCTTCGGTCGAGCAGTACTTC.

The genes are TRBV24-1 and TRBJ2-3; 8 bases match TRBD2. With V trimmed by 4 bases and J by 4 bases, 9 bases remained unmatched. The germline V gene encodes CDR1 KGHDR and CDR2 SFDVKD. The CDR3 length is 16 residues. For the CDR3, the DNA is TGTGCCACCAGTGACCAACTAGCGGCGGGGTCAGATACGCAGTATTTT. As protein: CATSDQLAAGSDTQYF.

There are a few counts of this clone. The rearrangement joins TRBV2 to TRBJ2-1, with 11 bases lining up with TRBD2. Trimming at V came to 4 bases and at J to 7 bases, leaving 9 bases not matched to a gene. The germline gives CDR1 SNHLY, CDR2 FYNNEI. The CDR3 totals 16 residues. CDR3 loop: CASSGRLAGSGNEQFF. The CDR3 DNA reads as TGTGCCAGCAGTGGGCGACTAGCGGGATCGGGGAATGAGCAGTTCTTC.

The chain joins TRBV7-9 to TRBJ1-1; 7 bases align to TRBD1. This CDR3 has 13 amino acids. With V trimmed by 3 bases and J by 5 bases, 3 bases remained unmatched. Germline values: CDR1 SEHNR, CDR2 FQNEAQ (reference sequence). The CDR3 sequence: CASSFRGETEAFF. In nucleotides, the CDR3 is TGTGCCAGCAGCTTCAGGGGGGAGACTGAAGCTTTCTTT.

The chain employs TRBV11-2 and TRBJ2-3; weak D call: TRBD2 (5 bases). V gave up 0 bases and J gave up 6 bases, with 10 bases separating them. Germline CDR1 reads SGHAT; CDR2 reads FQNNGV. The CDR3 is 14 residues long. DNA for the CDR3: TGTGCCAGCAGCTTAGATTGGGAGCTTGATACGCAGTATTTT. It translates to CASSLDWELDTQYF.

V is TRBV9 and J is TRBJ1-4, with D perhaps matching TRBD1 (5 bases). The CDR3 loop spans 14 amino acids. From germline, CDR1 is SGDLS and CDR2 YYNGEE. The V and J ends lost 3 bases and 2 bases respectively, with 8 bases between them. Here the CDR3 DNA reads TGTGCCAGCAGCGGCAGGGCCACTAATGAAAAACTGTTTTTT. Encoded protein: CASSGRATNEKLFF.